This T cell receptor beta chain derives from a study of yellow fever vaccine responses in identical twins. This clonotype was counted between two and nine times. Its antigen is as yet unknown. From the RT-PCR reads, TCRdb called clonotypes with MiXCR, one entry per CDR3 protein. The table shows approximately 10,000 distinct CDR3 sequences, with roughly 83% occurring only once. Findings and caveats of the study: Twins reportedly appeared to share part of their vaccine T cell response while keeping part individual.

V lost 6 bases and J lost 6; bases outside the gene matches: 8. The CDR3 has 15 residues. This chain uses TRBV12-3 or TRBV12-4 with TRBJ2-1; TRBD2 agrees at 10 bases. The receptor was derived from a woman between 18 and 30 years old who received the yellow fever vaccine. The material was T cells from blood (PBMCs), unsorted or a sorted subset (not recorded which), obtained before or after yellow fever vaccination (not recorded which). CDR3 sequence: CASSRSSGGINEQFF. The CDR3 DNA reads as TGTGCCAGCAGCCGATCTAGCGGGGGTATCAATGAGCAGTTCTTC.